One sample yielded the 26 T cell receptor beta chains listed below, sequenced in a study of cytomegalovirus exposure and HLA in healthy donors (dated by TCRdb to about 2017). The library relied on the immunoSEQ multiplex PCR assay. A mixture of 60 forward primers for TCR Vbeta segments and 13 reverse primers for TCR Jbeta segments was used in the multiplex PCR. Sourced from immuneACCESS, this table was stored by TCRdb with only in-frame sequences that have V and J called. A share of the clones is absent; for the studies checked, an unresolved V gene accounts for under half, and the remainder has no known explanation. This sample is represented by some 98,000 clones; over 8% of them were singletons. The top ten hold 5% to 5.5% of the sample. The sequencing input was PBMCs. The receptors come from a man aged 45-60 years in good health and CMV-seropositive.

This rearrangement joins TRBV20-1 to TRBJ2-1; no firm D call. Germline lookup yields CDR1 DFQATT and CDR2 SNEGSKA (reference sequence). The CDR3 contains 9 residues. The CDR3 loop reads CTPRSSQFF. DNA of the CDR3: TGCACTCCGAGGTCTTCGCAGTTCTTC.

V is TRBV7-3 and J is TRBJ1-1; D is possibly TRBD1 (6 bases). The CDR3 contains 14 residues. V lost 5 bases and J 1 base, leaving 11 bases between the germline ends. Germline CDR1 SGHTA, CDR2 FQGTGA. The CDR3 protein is CASSEQGGNTEAFF. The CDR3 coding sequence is TGTGCCAGCAGCGAACAGGGCGGGAACACTGAAGCTTTCTTT. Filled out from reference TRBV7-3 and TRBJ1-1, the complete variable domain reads GAGVSQTPSNKVTEKGKYVELRCDPISGHTALYWYRQSLGQGPEFLIYFQGTGAADDSGLPNDRFFAVRPEGSVSTLKIQRTERGDSAVYLCASSEQGGNTEAFFGQGTRLTVV.

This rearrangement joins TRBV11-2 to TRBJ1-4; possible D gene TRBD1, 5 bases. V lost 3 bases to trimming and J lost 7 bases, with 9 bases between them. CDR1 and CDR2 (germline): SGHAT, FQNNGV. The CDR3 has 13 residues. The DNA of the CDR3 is TGTGCCAGCAGCTTCCCGGGGGGTGAAAAACTGTTTTTT. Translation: CASSFPGGEKLFF. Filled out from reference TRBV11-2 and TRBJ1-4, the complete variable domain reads EAGVAQSPRYKIIEKRQSVAFWCNPISGHATLYWYQQILGQGPKLLIQFQNNGVVDDSQLPKDRFSAERLKGVDSTLKIQPAKLEDSAVYLCASSFPGGEKLFFGSGTQLSVL.

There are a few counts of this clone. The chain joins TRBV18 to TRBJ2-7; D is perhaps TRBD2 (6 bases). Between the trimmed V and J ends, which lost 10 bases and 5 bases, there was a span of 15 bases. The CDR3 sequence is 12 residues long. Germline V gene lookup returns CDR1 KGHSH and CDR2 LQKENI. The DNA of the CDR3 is TGTGCCACCGCCAGACGGGAGAACGAGCAGTACTTC. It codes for CATARRENEQYF. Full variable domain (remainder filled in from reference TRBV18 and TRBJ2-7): NAGVMQNPRHLVRRRGQEARLRCSPMKGHSHVYWYRQLPEEGLKFMVYLQKENIIDESGMPKERFSAEFPKEGPSILRIQQVVRGDSAAYFCATARRENEQYFGPGTRLTVT.

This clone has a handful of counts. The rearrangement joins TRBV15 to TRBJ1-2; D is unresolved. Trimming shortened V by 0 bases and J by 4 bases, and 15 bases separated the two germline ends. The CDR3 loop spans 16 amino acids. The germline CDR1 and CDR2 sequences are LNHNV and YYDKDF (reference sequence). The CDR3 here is CATSRDRTPAGYGYTF. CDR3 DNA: TGTGCCACCAGCAGAGACCGGACCCCGGCGGGCTATGGCTACACCTTC.

CDR3 amino acids: CASSPVNSGANVLTF. DNA for the CDR3: TGTGCCAGCAGTCCGGTGAACTCTGGGGCCAACGTCCTGACTTTC. The chain uses TRBV27 and TRBJ2-6, with D uncertain. This CDR3 spans 15 amino acids. Looked up from germline, CDR1 is MNHEY and CDR2 is SMNVEV (reference sequence). V was cut by 5 bases and J by 0 bases, with 8 bases left in between.

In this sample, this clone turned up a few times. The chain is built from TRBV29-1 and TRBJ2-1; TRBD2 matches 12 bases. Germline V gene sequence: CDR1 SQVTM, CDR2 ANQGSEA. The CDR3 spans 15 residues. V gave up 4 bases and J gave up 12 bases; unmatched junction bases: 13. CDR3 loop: CSVASASSGRARQFF. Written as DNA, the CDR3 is TGCAGCGTTGCGTCGGCGTCTAGCGGGAGGGCCAGGCAGTTCTTC.

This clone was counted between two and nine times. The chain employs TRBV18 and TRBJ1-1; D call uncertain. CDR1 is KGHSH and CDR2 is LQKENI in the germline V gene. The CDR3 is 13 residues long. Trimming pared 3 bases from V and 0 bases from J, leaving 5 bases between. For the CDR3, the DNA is TGTGCCAGCTCACCGCCAGTGAACACTGAAGCTTTCTTT. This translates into CASSPPVNTEAFF.

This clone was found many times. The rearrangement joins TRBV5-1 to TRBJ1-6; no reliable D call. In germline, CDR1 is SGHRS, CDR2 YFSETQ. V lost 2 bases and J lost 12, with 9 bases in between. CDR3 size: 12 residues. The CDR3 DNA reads TGCGCCAGCAGCTTCCAGGATGGACCCCTCCACTTT. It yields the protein CASSFQDGPLHF.

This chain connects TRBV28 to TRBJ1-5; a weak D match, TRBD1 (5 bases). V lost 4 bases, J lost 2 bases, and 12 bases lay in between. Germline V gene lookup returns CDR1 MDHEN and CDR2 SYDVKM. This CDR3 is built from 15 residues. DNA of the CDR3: TGTGCCAGCAGTTACGGGGGGTTGGGCAATCAGCCCCAGCATTTT. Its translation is CASSYGGLGNQPQHF.

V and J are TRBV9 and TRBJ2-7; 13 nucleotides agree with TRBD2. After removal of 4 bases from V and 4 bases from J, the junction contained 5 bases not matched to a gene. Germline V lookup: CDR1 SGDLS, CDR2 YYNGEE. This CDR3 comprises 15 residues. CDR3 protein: CASSLGLAGEYEQYF. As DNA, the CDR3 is TGTGCCAGCAGCCTCGGACTAGCGGGAGAGTACGAGCAGTACTTC.

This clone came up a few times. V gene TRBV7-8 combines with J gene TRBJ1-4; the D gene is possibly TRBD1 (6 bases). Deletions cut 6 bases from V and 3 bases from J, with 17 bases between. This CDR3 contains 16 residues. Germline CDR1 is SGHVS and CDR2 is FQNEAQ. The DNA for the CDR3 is TGTGCCAGCAGGGGACACTCTTCAACGGCTAATGAAAAACTGTTTTTT. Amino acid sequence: CASRGHSSTANEKLFF.

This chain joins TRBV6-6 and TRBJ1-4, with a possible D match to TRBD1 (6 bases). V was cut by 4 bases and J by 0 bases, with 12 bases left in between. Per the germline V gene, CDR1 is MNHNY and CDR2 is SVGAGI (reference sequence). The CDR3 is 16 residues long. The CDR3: CASSLAGEATNEKLFF. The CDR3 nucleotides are TGTGCCAGCAGTTTGGCAGGGGAAGCAACTAATGAAAAACTGTTTTTT.

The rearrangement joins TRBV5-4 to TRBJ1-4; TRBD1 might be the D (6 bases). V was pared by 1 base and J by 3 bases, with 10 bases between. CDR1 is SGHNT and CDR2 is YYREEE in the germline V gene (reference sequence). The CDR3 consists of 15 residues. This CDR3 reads CASSLLTGANEKLFF. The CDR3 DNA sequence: TGTGCCAGCAGCTTGCTGACAGGTGCTAATGAAAAACTGTTTTTT.

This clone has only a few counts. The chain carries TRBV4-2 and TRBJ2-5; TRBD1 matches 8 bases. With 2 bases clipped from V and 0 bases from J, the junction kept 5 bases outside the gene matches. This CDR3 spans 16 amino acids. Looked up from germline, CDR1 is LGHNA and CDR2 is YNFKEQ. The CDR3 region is CASSQLTGANQETQYF. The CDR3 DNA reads TGTGCCAGCAGCCAATTGACAGGGGCGAACCAAGAGACCCAGTACTTC.

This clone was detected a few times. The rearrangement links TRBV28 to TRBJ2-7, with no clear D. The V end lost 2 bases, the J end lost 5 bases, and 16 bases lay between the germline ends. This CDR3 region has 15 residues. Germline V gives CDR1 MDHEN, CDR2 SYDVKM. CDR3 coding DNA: TGTGCCAGCAGTTTACAGGTGGCCGCCATTGACGAGCAGTACTTC. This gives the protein CASSLQVAAIDEQYF.

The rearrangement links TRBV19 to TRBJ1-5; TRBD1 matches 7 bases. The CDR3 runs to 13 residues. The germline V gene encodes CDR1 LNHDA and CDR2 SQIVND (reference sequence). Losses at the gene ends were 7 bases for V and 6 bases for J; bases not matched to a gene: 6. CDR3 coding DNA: TGTGCCAGTATCGACAGGGACGGTCAGCCCCAGCATTTT. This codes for CASIDRDGQPQHF.

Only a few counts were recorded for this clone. CDR3 residues: CASSPSRGEPETQYF. The CDR3 DNA reads as TGTGCCAGCAGCCCGTCCAGGGGGGAGCCAGAGACCCAGTACTTC. The chain recombines TRBV11-3 with TRBJ2-5; maybe TRBD1 (7 bases). CDR1 is SGHNT, CDR2 YENEEA, per germline. V lost 5 bases to trimming and J lost 4 bases, with 17 bases between them. The CDR3 length is 15 residues.

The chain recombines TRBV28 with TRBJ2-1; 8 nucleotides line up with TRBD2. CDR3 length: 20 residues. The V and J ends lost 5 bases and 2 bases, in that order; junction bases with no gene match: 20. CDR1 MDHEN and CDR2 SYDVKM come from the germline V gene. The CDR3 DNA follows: TGTGCCAGCAGTACCCTAAGCGGGAGAACCGACGTGAAACCCTACAATGAGCAGTTCTTC. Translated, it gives CASSTLSGRTDVKPYNEQFF. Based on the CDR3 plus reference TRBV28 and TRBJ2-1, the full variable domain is DVKVTQSSRYLVKRTGEKVFLECVQDMDHENMFWYRQDPGLGLRLIYFSYDVKMKEKGDIPEGYSVSREKKERFSLILESASTNQTSMYLCASSTLSGRTDVKPYNEQFFGPGTRLTVL.

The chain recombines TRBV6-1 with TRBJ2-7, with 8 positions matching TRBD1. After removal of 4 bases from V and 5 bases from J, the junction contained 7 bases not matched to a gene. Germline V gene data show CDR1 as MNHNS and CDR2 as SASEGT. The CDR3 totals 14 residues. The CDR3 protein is CASSAGDRIHEQYF. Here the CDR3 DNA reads TGTGCCAGCAGTGCCGGGGACAGGATCCACGAGCAGTACTTC.

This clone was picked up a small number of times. The CDR3 bases are TGTGCCACCAGCAGAGAAGAGGACCAAGAGACCCAGTACTTC. Its translation: CATSREEDQETQYF. The chain joins TRBV15 to TRBJ2-5; no clear D gene. V lost 0 bases, J lost 0 bases, and 5 bases lay in between. CDR3 length equals 14 residues. CDR1 LNHNV and CDR2 YYDKDF come from the germline V gene (reference sequence).

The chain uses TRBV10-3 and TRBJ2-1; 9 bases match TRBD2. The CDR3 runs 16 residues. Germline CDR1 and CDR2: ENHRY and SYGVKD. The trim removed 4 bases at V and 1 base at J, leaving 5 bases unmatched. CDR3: CAISVGLAGSYNEQFF. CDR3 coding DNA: TGTGCCATCAGTGTTGGGCTAGCGGGATCCTACAATGAGCAGTTCTTC.

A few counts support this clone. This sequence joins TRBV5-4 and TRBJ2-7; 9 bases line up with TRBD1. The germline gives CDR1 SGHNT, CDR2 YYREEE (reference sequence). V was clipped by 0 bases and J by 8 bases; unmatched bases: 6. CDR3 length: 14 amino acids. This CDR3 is CASSLEGQGRKQYF. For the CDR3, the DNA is TGTGCCAGCAGCTTGGAGGGACAGGGTAGAAAGCAGTACTTC.

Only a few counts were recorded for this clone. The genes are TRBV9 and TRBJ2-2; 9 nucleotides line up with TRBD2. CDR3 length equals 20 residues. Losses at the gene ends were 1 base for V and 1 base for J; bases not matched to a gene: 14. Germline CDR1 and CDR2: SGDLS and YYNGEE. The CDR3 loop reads CASSVRGSGRPHLNTGELFF. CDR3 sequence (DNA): TGTGCCAGCAGCGTACGGGGTAGCGGGAGACCCCATTTGAACACCGGGGAGCTGTTTTTT.

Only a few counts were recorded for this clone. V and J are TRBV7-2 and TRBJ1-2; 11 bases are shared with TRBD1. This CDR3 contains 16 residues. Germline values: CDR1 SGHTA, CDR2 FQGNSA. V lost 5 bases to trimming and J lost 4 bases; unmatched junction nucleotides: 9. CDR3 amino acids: CASSPGTGGPIYGYTF. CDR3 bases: TGTGCCAGCAGCCCCGGGACAGGGGGTCCTATCTATGGCTACACCTTC. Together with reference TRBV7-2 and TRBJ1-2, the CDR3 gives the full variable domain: GAGVSQSPSNKVTEKGKDVELRCDPISGHTALYWYRQSLGQGLEFLIYFQGNSAPDKSGLPSDRFSAERTGGSVSTLTIQRTQQEDSAVYLCASSPGTGGPIYGYTFGSGTRLTVV.

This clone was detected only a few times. In DNA, the CDR3 is TGCAGCGGCGCAGGGTCCACTGAAGCTTTCTTT. This gives the protein CSGAGSTEAFF. The chain is built from TRBV29-1 and TRBJ1-1; D is perhaps TRBD1 (5 bases). CDR1 and CDR2 from the germline V gene are SQVTM and ANQGSEA. The CDR3 sequence is 11 residues long. V was clipped by 7 bases and J by 4 bases, with 10 bases between them.